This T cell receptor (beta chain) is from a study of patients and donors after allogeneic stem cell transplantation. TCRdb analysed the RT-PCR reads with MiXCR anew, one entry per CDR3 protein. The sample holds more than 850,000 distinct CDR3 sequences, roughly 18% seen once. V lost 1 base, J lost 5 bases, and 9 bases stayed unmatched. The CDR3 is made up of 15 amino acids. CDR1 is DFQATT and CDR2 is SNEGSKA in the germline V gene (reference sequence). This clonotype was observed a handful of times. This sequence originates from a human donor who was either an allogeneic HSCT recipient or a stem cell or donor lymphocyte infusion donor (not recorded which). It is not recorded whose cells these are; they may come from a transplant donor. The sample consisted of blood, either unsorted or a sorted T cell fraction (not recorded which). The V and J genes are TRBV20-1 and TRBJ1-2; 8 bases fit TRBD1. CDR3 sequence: CSARVTGTGSYGYTF. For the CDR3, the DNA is TGCAGTGCTAGAGTTACCGGGACAGGATCATATGGCTACACCTTC.